This passage covers 27 T cell receptor beta chains from one sample sequenced in a study of Graves' ophthalmopathy and Graves' hyperthyroidism. Using RNA transcripts, the TCR beta CDR3 regions were amplified. HTBI-primed RT-PCR formed the first round, and a multiplex PCR formed the second. TCRdb fed the multiplex PCR reads into MiXCR, producing one record per CDR3 protein. Here the sample spans 500,000 to 600,000 distinct CDR3 sequences, roughly 40% being singletons. Sequenced input: peripheral blood or thyroid tissue (not recorded which). Every receptor here comes from an adult man with Graves' hyperthyroidism.

This clonotype was seen at least ten times. The V call is TRBV7-6, the J call TRBJ1-4; 10 bases line up with TRBD1. V gave up 3 bases and J gave up 7 bases; unmatched junction bases: 14. This CDR3 contains 18 residues. Per germline, CDR1 SGHVS and CDR2 FNYEAQ. CDR3 nucleotides: TGTGCCAGCAGCTTGAGGCCACAAAGACAGGGGGCGAGTGAAAAACTGTTTTTT. Translating gives CASSLRPQRQGASEKLFF.

This clonotype appeared a single time. The chain recombines TRBV7-2 with TRBJ2-5; D perhaps matches TRBD2 (5 bases). Trimming pared 3 bases from V and 7 bases from J, leaving 6 bases between. The CDR3 covers 11 residues. The germline V gene encodes CDR1 SGHTA and CDR2 FQGNSA. CDR3 region: CASSFRGTQYF. The CDR3 DNA sequence: TGTGCCAGCAGCTTCCGGGGGACCCAGTACTTC.

The chain uses TRBV20-1 and TRBJ2-3, with D tentatively TRBD2 (6 bases). The CDR3 is 16 residues long. Deletions cut 6 bases from V and 5 bases from J, with 24 bases between. CDR1 DFQATT and CDR2 SNEGSKA come from the germline V gene (reference sequence). The CDR3 loop reads CSAQPGLRGSRDTQYF. Written as DNA, the CDR3 is TGCAGTGCCCAACCGGGACTCCGGGGATCGAGAGATACGCAGTATTTT.

This chain links TRBV19 with TRBJ1-1; no firm D call. V dropped 11 bases and J dropped 0 bases, with 13 bases sitting between them. Per the germline V gene, CDR1 is LNHDA and CDR2 is SQIVND (reference sequence). This CDR3 region has 13 residues. The CDR3 DNA reads TGTGCCGGTAATACCAACATGAACACTGAAGCTTTCTTT. This encodes CAGNTNMNTEAFF.

The chain joins TRBV9 to TRBJ1-2; 8 nucleotides match TRBD1. V trimming: 0 bases; J trimming: 0 bases; junction bases outside the gene matches: 16. Germline lookup yields CDR1 SGDLS and CDR2 YYNGEE. The CDR3 loop spans 20 amino acids. CDR3 nucleotides: TGTGCCAGCAGCGTAGGGCCACTCCGAGGGACAGGCCGACCTAACTATGGCTACACCTTC. The encoded protein is CASSVGPLRGTGRPNYGYTF.

The chain couples TRBV7-2 to TRBJ1-3; D might be TRBD1 (5 bases). Germline V gene data show CDR1 as SGHTA and CDR2 as FQGNSA. The CDR3 length is 16 residues. Trimming pared 5 bases from V and 0 bases from J, leaving 14 bases between. The CDR3 bases are TGTGCCAGCAGCCAGAGGGGCAGGAGCTCTGGAAACACCATATATTTT. Translating gives CASSQRGRSSGNTIYF.

The sample holds many counts of this clonotype. The rearrangement joins TRBV5-6 to TRBJ1-2, with 8 positions matching TRBD1. This CDR3 comprises 15 residues. Germline CDR1 reads SGHDT; CDR2 reads YYEEEE. Trimming at V came to 4 bases and at J to 5 bases, leaving 10 bases not matched to a gene. CDR3 residues: CASSLALDREYGYTF. CDR3 nucleotides: TGTGCCAGCAGCCTCGCCTTGGACAGGGAATATGGCTACACCTTC. Based on the CDR3 plus reference TRBV5-6 and TRBJ1-2, the full variable domain is DAGVTQSPTHLIKTRGQQVTLRCSPKSGHDTVSWYQQALGQGPQFIFQYYEEEERQRGNFPDRFSGHQFPNYSSELNVNALLLGDSALYLCASSLALDREYGYTFGSGTRLTVV.

This clonotype was recorded at least ten times. The chain links TRBV15 to TRBJ1-4; TRBD1 is a possible D gene (5 bases). Per germline, CDR1 LNHNV and CDR2 YYDKDF (reference sequence). V was cut by 5 bases and J by 6 bases, with 13 bases left in between. The CDR3 totals 14 residues. The CDR3 protein is CATSSIRVHEKLFF. As DNA, the CDR3 is TGTGCCACCAGCTCAATCAGGGTTCATGAAAAACTGTTTTTT.

This clonotype came up once. This chain uses TRBV29-1 with TRBJ2-5, with D possibly being TRBD2 (6 bases). The CDR3 runs 15 residues. CDR1 and CDR2 from the germline V gene are SQVTM and ANQGSEA. The germline V and J ends were trimmed by 0 bases and 11 bases, with 22 bases remaining between them. DNA of the CDR3: TGCAGCGTTGAAGAGTTGAGGGATAATGGAGGGAAACAGTACTTC. As protein: CSVEELRDNGGKQYF.

V is TRBV29-1 and J is TRBJ1-5; 9 bases fit TRBD1. The CDR3 runs 14 residues. With V trimmed by 6 bases and J by 7 bases, 10 bases remained unmatched. CDR1 and CDR2 from the germline V gene are SQVTM and ANQGSEA. CDR3 sequence: CSVDSGTGSQPQHF. In nucleotides, the CDR3 is TGCAGCGTGGATTCCGGGACAGGGAGCCAGCCCCAGCATTTT.

For this clonotype: A much larger clone differs by one base, so this may be a read error. The CDR3 ends on some other residue instead of the conserved phenylalanine or tryptophan, so this is likely a read error. The chain carries TRBV7-9 and TRBJ2-7, with D possibly called TRBD1 or TRBD2 (5 bases each). V lost 6 bases and J 2 bases, leaving 17 bases between the germline ends. Germline lookup yields CDR1 SEHNR and CDR2 FQNEAQ (reference sequence). The CDR3 sequence is 15 residues long. Here the CDR3 reads CASSPGRFEPYEQYL. DNA for the CDR3: TGTGCCAGCAGTCCGGGACGCTTCGAGCCCTACGAGCAGTACCTC.

The J gene is TRBJ2-1, the V gene TRBV24-1; 7 nucleotides match TRBD2. CDR3 length: 15 amino acids. V lost 4 bases, J lost 8 bases, and 10 bases stayed unmatched. Germline CDR1 is KGHDR and CDR2 is SFDVKD. The CDR3 spells CATSDPRASGDEQFF. The CDR3 DNA follows: TGTGCCACCAGTGACCCCCGAGCTAGCGGTGATGAGCAGTTCTTC.

This clonotype has a count of ten or more. V and J are TRBV10-3 and TRBJ2-2, with D possibly matching TRBD2 (7 bases). The CDR3 length is 16 residues. Trimming removed 3 bases from V and 7 bases from J, with 18 bases in between. Looked up from germline, CDR1 is ENHRY and CDR2 is SYGVKD. CDR3 amino acids: CAISEGRGRFGGELFF. The DNA for the CDR3 is TGTGCCATCAGTGAAGGGAGGGGGAGATTCGGCGGGGAGCTGTTTTTT.

This clonotype was observed many times. The gene calls are TRBV12-3 or TRBV12-4 and TRBJ2-5; TRBD2 aligns across 8 bases. The CDR3 contains 14 residues. The junction had 6 bases not matched to a gene; V was cut back by 7 bases and J by 2 bases. CDR3 protein: CASKEAGVQETQYF. In DNA, the CDR3 is TGTGCCAGCAAGGAAGCGGGGGTACAAGAGACCCAGTACTTC.

This clonotype was detected many times. The rearrangement uses TRBV2 and TRBJ1-4; D uncertain. CDR3 length equals 12 residues. V lost 10 bases, J lost 2 bases, and 8 bases lay in between. From germline, CDR1 is SNHLY and CDR2 FYNNEI. The CDR3 DNA is TGTGCCATCGAACAGACTAATGAAAAACTGTTTTTT. As protein: CAIEQTNEKLFF.

This clonotype was observed a few times. The rearrangement uses TRBV28 and TRBJ1-4, with a tentative D call TRBD1 (5 bases). This CDR3 is 15 amino acids long. V was pared by 4 bases and J by 8 bases, with 17 bases between. Germline V lookup: CDR1 MDHEN, CDR2 SYDVKM. The CDR3 protein is CASSSRTVGEEKLFF. For the CDR3, the DNA is TGTGCCAGCAGTTCAAGGACGGTGGGGGAAGAAAAACTGTTTTTT.

The CDR3 DNA reads TGTGCCAGCAGCGGGACAGGGGTGACCCAGTACTTC. Translated: CASSGTGVTQYF. The genes are TRBV7-9 and TRBJ2-5, with TRBD1 matching 10 bases. The CDR3 consists of 12 residues. After removal of 5 bases from V and 7 bases from J, the junction contained 1 base not matched to a gene. Germline lookup yields CDR1 SEHNR and CDR2 FQNEAQ (reference sequence). Combining the CDR3 with reference TRBV7-9 and TRBJ2-5 gives the whole variable domain DTGVSQNPRHKITKRGQNVTFRCDPISEHNRLYWYRQTLGQGPEFLTYFQNEAQLEKSRLLSDRFSAERPKGSFSTLEIQRTEQGDSAMYLCASSGTGVTQYFGPGTRLLVL.

V is TRBV5-1 and J is TRBJ1-2; 11 nucleotides line up with TRBD1. The junction had 9 bases not matched to a gene; V was cut back by 3 bases and J by 8 bases. The V gene's germline CDR1 is SGHRS and CDR2 YFSETQ. This CDR3 is built from 15 residues. The CDR3 sequence is CASSSLGQGAGGYTF. Here the CDR3 DNA reads TGCGCCAGCAGCTCACTCGGACAGGGGGCAGGCGGCTACACCTTC.

This clonotype was observed at least ten times. The J gene is TRBJ1-3, the V gene TRBV7-2; the D gene is possibly TRBD1 (6 bases). The germline V gene has CDR1 SGHTA and CDR2 FQGNSA. This CDR3 region has 16 residues. Trimming removed 1 base at V and 4 bases at J, with 14 bases between. The CDR3 coding sequence is TGTGCCAGCAGCTTAGGCCCGGGGGCGAGGGGAAACACCATATATTTT. Translating gives CASSLGPGARGNTIYF.

This clonotype is a singleton in its sample. J is TRBJ2-5 and V is TRBV29-1, with D possibly being TRBD1 or TRBD2 (6 bases each). V was cut by 6 bases and J by 9 bases, with 26 bases left in between. CDR3 length: 15 amino acids. Germline values: CDR1 SQVTM, CDR2 ANQGSEA. CDR3: CSVGFGGTSNQPQYF. DNA for the CDR3: TGCAGCGTCGGCTTTGGGGGGACAAGCAATCAGCCCCAGTACTTC.

The sample holds many counts of this clonotype. The CDR3 bases are TGTGCCAGCAGTTCGGTGCCTGAAGCTTTCTTT. Translating gives CASSSVPEAFF. The gene calls are TRBV6-6 and TRBJ1-1; no definite D call. Germline V gene sequence: CDR1 MNHNY, CDR2 SVGAGI (reference sequence). This CDR3 spans 11 amino acids. V was shortened by 4 bases and J by 6 bases, with 6 bases between the two germline ends.

Here the CDR3 reads CASSETGIQPQHF. The DNA for the CDR3 is TGTGCCAGCAGTGAAACTGGCATTCAGCCCCAGCATTTT. The chain carries TRBV2 and TRBJ1-5; unclear D gene. This CDR3 contains 13 residues. Trimming cost V 2 bases and J 6 bases, with 8 bases left between them. In germline, CDR1 is SNHLY, CDR2 FYNNEI.

This chain joins TRBV7-9 and TRBJ2-3, with a weak D call TRBD1 (6 bases). Germline loops: CDR1 SEHNR, CDR2 FQNEAQ (reference sequence). The CDR3 covers 15 residues. With 4 bases removed from V and 0 bases from J, the gap between germline ends came to 11 bases. CDR3 residues: CASSSGQRSTDTQYF. CDR3 DNA sequence: TGTGCCAGCAGCTCCGGACAGCGTAGCACAGATACGCAGTATTTT.

The gene calls are TRBV12-3 or TRBV12-4 and TRBJ1-4; D is possibly TRBD1 (5 bases). The CDR3 spans 14 residues. The V end was cut by 3 bases, the J end by 5 bases, with 10 bases between. DNA for the CDR3: TGTGCCAGCAGTTTGGCGGGACTCAATGAAAAACTGTTTTTT. Protein: CASSLAGLNEKLFF.

In its sample, this clonotype was seen many times. The chain carries TRBV20-1 and TRBJ1-1; 9 bases align to TRBD1. The CDR3 consists of 15 residues. Unmatched junction bases numbered 12, after V lost 5 bases and J lost 5 bases. Germline assignment: CDR1 DFQATT and CDR2 SNEGSKA (reference sequence). The CDR3 DNA sequence: TGCAGTGCTCAGCGGCAACAGGGGGCGCGTACTGAAGCTTTCTTT. It is translated as CSAQRQQGARTEAFF.

Concerning this clonotype: This may come from a read error, since a much larger clone is one base off. CDR3 protein: CVSSIRTGELYGYTF. The DNA for the CDR3 is TGCGTCAGCAGCATACGGACAGGAGAGCTCTATGGCTACACCTTC. The gene calls are TRBV5-1 and TRBJ1-2; TRBD1 matches 7 bases. CDR1 is SGHRS, CDR2 YFSETQ, per germline. The CDR3 loop spans 15 amino acids.

This clonotype has a count of ten or more. This chain joins TRBV15 and TRBJ2-7; D call uncertain. The CDR3 runs to 16 residues. The V end lost 0 bases, the J end lost 1 base, and 13 bases lay between the germline ends. Germline CDR1 and CDR2: LNHNV and YYDKDF (reference sequence). The CDR3 DNA reads as TGTGCCACCAGCAGAGATTCCGTGGCAGGATCCTACGAGCAGTACTTC. Amino acids: CATSRDSVAGSYEQYF.